This T cell receptor (beta chain) was obtained from a study of control samples from healthy donors and cancer patients. Sequenced by immunoSEQ multiplex PCR; TCRdb stores in-frame clones only, minus some. The data show about 94,000 clones, around nine tenths seen once. This CDR3 spans 13 amino acids. Germline CDR1 is ENHRY and CDR2 is SYGVKD. The germline V and J ends were trimmed by 10 bases and 6 bases, with 19 bases remaining between them. The rearrangement joins TRBV10-3 to TRBJ2-7; tentatively, D is TRBD1 or TRBD2 (7 bases each). The clonotype originates from a young woman in good health. The sequencing input was blood. The CDR3 sequence is CATTIDREGEQYF. CDR3 DNA sequence: TGTGCCACCACAATTGACAGGGAGGGCGAGCAGTACTTC.